Described below is a single T cell receptor beta chain sequence and its context. Original processing notes: Reference gene primer amplification yielded estimated nucleated cell counts. Sequencing was performed with immunoSEQ multiplex PCR; in TCRdb, only in-frame clones are kept and a portion is missing. V, J and clone size were drawn from that table, and D and trimming were deduced from the DNA. The table records 200,000 or so clones, approximately 81% of them present only once. The data belong to a study of blood T cell repertoires in COVID-19. Trimming left V 0 bases short and J 6 bases short, with 14 bases between. In germline, CDR1 is LGHDT, CDR2 YNNKEL (reference sequence). The CDR3 sequence is 16 residues long.

The sample consisted of peripheral blood. The V gene is TRBV3-1 (or the pseudogene TRBV3-2), the J gene TRBJ1-4; no clear D gene. The sequence was obtained from a person between 65 and 79 years old with COVID-19, enrolled during active disease. CDR3: CASSQEKPGADEKLFF. CDR3 sequence (DNA): TGTGCCAGCAGCCAAGAAAAACCGGGAGCGGATGAAAAACTGTTTTTT.